The TCR beta chain described here comes from a study of cytomegalovirus exposure and HLA in healthy donors (dated by TCRdb to about 2017). For context, the study as a whole: An earlier analysis of about 530 of the donors reported under 300 Gb of sequence data and around 100 million unique TCR beta sequences obtained from about 180 million T cells. The genetic ancestry cluster associated with self-reported Caucasian donors included roughly four fifths of the roughly 400 genotyped donors. Roughly five DR-DQ haplotypes were treated as single units for association and clustering because of strong linkage in the cohort. In addition to the first cohort of around 670 subjects, a separate validation cohort of around 110 different subjects was used. The later analysis used no new phenotypic data to find candidate immune exposures, relying instead on TCR beta sequences and their occurrence across donors. In a later genetic analysis, genome-wide SNP genotypes for about 55% of the roughly 670 donors were used, and that subset was treated as a discovery cohort. Donor age, sex, ethnicity and CMV serostatus were compiled alongside the repertoire data. Typing coverage differed by locus: A, B, C, DRB1 and DQB1 were typed in roughly 620-640 donors, DQA1 in 500 to 550, DPA1 in over 600, and DPB1 in 472. The study aimed to test whether signatures of past pathogen exposure could be identified by cataloging public T cell receptors. High-throughput TCR immunosequencing, statistical association of individual TCRs with disease status, and machine learning were combined to predict cytomegalovirus infection status. Among roughly 400 genotyped donors of the cohort, an average of approximately 240,000 unique TCR beta nucleotide sequences was sequenced per donor, of which 15% to 20% were non-productive. Using immunosequencing, the study profiled T cell repertoires from 500 to 800 subjects and related those repertoires to cytomegalovirus serostatus. HLA typing included class I and class II loci at four-digit resolution. A later analysis re-examined previously published TCR beta repertoires from several hundred donors and added high-resolution HLA genotyping to investigate patterns of TCR occurrence. An early release covering some 640 HLA-typed donors comprised around 300 gigabases of sequencing data and approximately 85 million unique TCR sequences. In an earlier analysis of 587 of the donors, high-throughput TCR beta sequencing was used to judge whether each TCR beta V gene segment behaved as functional or pseudogenic. All discovery cohort repertoires had been generated on a single sequencing platform. The study at large found these results: In a later genetic analysis, a missense DCLRE1C variant was associated with V-gene and J-gene trimming of TCR beta chains, and the association was replicated in an independent cohort. The study listed approximately 160 TCR beta chains as associated with cytomegalovirus. Correlated functional status among segregating V segments might reflect linkage disequilibrium, but an unknown experimental factor could not be ruled out. HLA typing was unavailable for some donors at each locus, so association tests used only the typed subset. According to a later genetic analysis, donors in an Asian-associated ancestry cluster had fewer N-insertions in productive TCRs than the approximately 650-donor mean. In an earlier analysis of some 540 of the donors, most TCR beta V segments appeared in productive rearrangements about 90% or about 30% of the time, broadly matching IMGT annotations. In a later analysis, HLA-associated TCR beta chains showed more clonal expansion and lower generation probabilities than non-associated chains that were equally common. Most CMV-associated TCR beta chains appeared to be HLA-restricted in a later analysis, and the HLA associations seemed to be driven largely by CMV exposure. The earlier analysis of 587 of the donors excluded 15 to 20 rarely observed V segments, including chromosome 9 orphons, because counts were too low. In vitro tests confirmed that a few of the cytomegalovirus-associated TCR beta chains recognize cytomegalovirus antigens. In a later analysis, the rate of TCR association differed among HLA loci, with DRB1 alleles having the most associated TCRs and HLA-C alleles having the fewest. Across donors, most TCR sequences were observed very rarely, whereas some public TCRs were present in many individuals. Sequencing depth was assumed to be roughly uniform across donors in the presence/absence analyses, though that assumption may not hold. In a later analysis, some 17,000 TCR beta sequences were associated with specific HLA alleles at a false discovery rate of 0.05. According to the authors, the approach could potentially be generalized to other disease states and immunological phenotypes. Cytomegalovirus status was reported to be diagnosed by the classifier with high specificity and sensitivity in both the original and validation cohorts. Immune exposure information for the cohort was limited to CMV serostatus. A further reported finding was that TCR beta sequences accurately predicted the HLA-A and HLA-B alleles for most subjects in the first cohort. The sequencing pipeline was judged likely to have produced a cluster of highly shared sequence variants as a technical artifact. Some IMGT-functional V segments, including TRBV6-2 and TRBV6-3, could not be distinguished by the 87-base-pair reads and were therefore excluded. When HLA alleles, especially DR and DQ, strongly co-occurred, TCR associations were difficult to assign to individual alleles. According to a later analysis, parvovirus B19, influenza, CMV and Epstein-Barr virus appeared linked to several top co-occurrence clusters. In this cohort, only TCR beta chains were sequenced, and detectable features were limited by the absence of alpha or paired-chain data.

The protocol used for the library was the immunoSEQ multiplex PCR assay. The multiplex PCR relied on a mix of 60 forward primers for TCR Vbeta segments and 13 reverse primers for TCR Jbeta segments. The CDR3 region of rearranged TCR beta genes was amplified from genomic DNA by a multiplex PCR assay. Amplified TCR beta libraries were sequenced as 87-base-pair reads on the Illumina HiSeq System. Per the authors' processing: Across the 500 to 750 repertoires, a later analysis counted some 81 million unique TCR beta chains, about 10 million of which were shared by at least two donors. Raw reads were error-corrected and collapsed into unique sequences by a nearest-neighbor algorithm in which closely related sequences were merged to remove PCR and sequencing errors. To assign V, D and J gene segments, CDR3 sequences were aligned to IMGT reference sequences. Each retained sequence needed at least a six-nucleotide match to both a V gene segment and a J gene segment. A rearrangement was called productive if the CDR3 had no stop codons and remained in frame with V and J, and every other rearrangement was called non-productive. CDR3 was defined by IMGT convention, running from the second conserved V-encoded cysteine to the conserved J-encoded phenylalanine. The earlier analysis of about 560 of the donors excluded any sequence lacking an unambiguous match to a single V gene segment. In an earlier analysis of approximately 590 of the donors, V segments were called functional above 56.7% productive rearrangements and were called segregating when the between-donor standard deviation exceeded 5%. To diagnose cytomegalovirus status from the catalog of TCR beta chain sequences, a statistical classification framework was built. In a later analysis, TCR nucleotide sequences were compared against IMGT/GENE-DB human TR gene sequences so that V and J genes could be assigned. A later analysis assigned CDR3 sequences and most-parsimonious VDJ recombination scenarios with the TCRdist pipeline. A later analysis defined each TCR beta chain by its CDR3 amino acid sequence plus V-gene family, and excluded reads lacking a unique V-gene family. A later analysis removed several hundred highly shared, low-generation-probability nucleotide sequences to deal with suspected cross-contamination and a sequencing artifact. For each public chain, a later analysis derived a clonal expansion index from normalized ranks of inferred template counts within each repertoire. In a later analysis, generation probabilities were computed using a VDJ recombination model fitted to out-of-frame rearrangements, and the results were checked against IGoR. Hypergeometric tests were used in a later analysis to score TCR-TCR, TCR-HLA and TCR-CMV co-occurrence, with a repertoire-size bias correction applied to the TCR pairs. A later analysis estimated false discovery rates by permuting HLA or CMV assignments 20 times. In a later analysis, co-occurring TCRs were grouped with DBSCAN, and TCRdist sequence similarity was added when clustering was performed within HLA-allele-positive subsets. Co-occurrence clustering excluded repertoires with fewer than 30,000 or more than 120,000 public chains, plus five with anomalous nucleotide sharing. TCRdb's version of the immuneACCESS table is confined to in-frame rearrangements and falls short of the full clone set. An unresolved V gene accounts for under half of the shortfall where checked; the remainder is of unknown origin. That table supplies the V and J calls and clone size; D and trimming were determined from the DNA. The table for this sample lists under 130,000 clones; about 83% of them were counted only once. The ten largest clones take up 5% to 6.5% of the sample.

Concerning this clone: The antigen it binds to is not known. Base quality data are lacking; no much larger clone is found one base away.

CDR1 and CDR2 (KGHSH, LQKENI) derive from the germline V gene. The junction shows trimming of 3 bases on V and 4 bases on J, plus 6 bases between the germline ends. The CDR3 goes from the cysteine to the phenylalanine over 12 residues. Only CDR3 DNA remains: 36 bases, in frame from the first base. The cohort consisted of 600 or so healthy bone marrow donors. At the time of sampling, every cohort member was nominally healthy, though immune exposures that went unrecorded were likely present. The donor was CMV seronegative and belonged to the group of 352 seronegative cohort members. Each donor provided a peripheral blood sample, and peripheral blood mononuclear cells were used for TCR beta sequencing. The Qiagen DNeasy Blood Extraction Kit was used to extract genomic DNA from the blood cell samples.

The chain links TRBV18 with TRBJ1-1; a confident D gene designation cannot be given. The sequenced material came from PBMCs. The receptor was isolated from a man aged 18-30 years in good health and CMV-seronegative. The CDR3 has the sequence CASSPSTTEAFF. At the DNA level, the sequence is TGTGCCAGCTCACCCAGTACCACTGAAGCTTTCTTT.